The rows below give T cell receptor beta chains drawn from one sample of a study of T cell changes during pregnancy in multiple sclerosis. The assay was immunoSEQ multiplex PCR, and TCRdb's table has in-frame clones only and misses some. The data contain about 59,000 clones, about 94% of them seen just once; the ten biggest clones take up roughly 0.33%. Here the sequenced sample was CD4+ T cells from peripheral blood mononuclear cells, taken before pregnancy. Receptors originate from a female donor with multiple sclerosis, enrolled in a pregnancy study. Both conserved end residues are part of each CDR3. A D gene is named only where the DNA matches it firmly. The listing skips clone size in some rows; elsewhere it reads once, few, many or a size class.

J gene	V gene	D gene	clone size	CDR3 protein	CDR3 DNA
TRBJ2-7	TRBV27	TRBD2	-	CASRTSGIPYEQYF	TGTGCCAGCAGGACTAGCGGGATTCCGTACGAGCAGTACTTC
TRBJ2-4	TRBV15	TRBD2	-	CATSLGGRGVGEAKNIQYF	TGTGCCACCAGCCTGGGCGGGAGAGGGGTAGGTGAAGCCAAAAACATTCAGTACTTC
TRBJ1-5	TRBV6-6	TRBD1	-	CASIGQVLNQPQHF	TGTGCCAGCATCGGACAGGTTCTCAATCAGCCCCAGCATTTT
TRBJ1-5	TRBV19	-	-	CASRGGATNQPQHF	TGTGCCAGTAGGGGGGGAGCCACAAATCAGCCCCAGCATTTT
TRBJ1-3	TRBV13	-	-	CASSLIRDFASGNTIYF	TGTGCCAGCAGCCTCATCCGGGACTTTGCCTCTGGAAACACCATATATTTT
TRBJ2-3	TRBV7-3	TRBD2	-	CASSLLPAGREGTQYF	TGTGCCAGCAGCTTACTCCCAGCGGGCAGGGAGGGTACGCAGTATTTT
TRBJ2-6	TRBV10-3	TRBD1	-	CAISLQGRGANVLTF	TGTGCCATCAGTCTACAGGGGCGGGGGGCCAACGTCCTGACTTTC
TRBJ1-2	TRBV6-4	-	-	CASSDFYTGIKGYTF	TGTGCCAGCAGTGACTTCTATACAGGCATCAAAGGCTACACCTTC
TRBJ1-5	TRBV6-5	-	-	CASSLRENQPQHF	TGTGCCAGCAGCCTCAGGGAAAATCAGCCCCAGCATTTT
TRBJ2-1	TRBV9	-	-	CASSGRAAPYNEQFF	TGTGCCAGCAGCGGTAGAGCGGCCCCATACAATGAGCAGTTCTTC
TRBJ1-5	TRBV5-1	-	-	CASSPEVRNQPQHF	TGCGCCAGCAGCCCGGAGGTACGGAATCAGCCCCAGCATTTT
TRBJ2-7	TRBV5-4	-	-	CASSLGPGEFYEQYF	TGTGCCAGCAGCTTGGGTCCGGGAGAGTTTTACGAGCAGTACTTC
TRBJ1-1	TRBV6-1	-	-	CASSETPGAFF	TGTGCCAGCAGTGAAACCCCGGGGGCTTTCTTT
TRBJ2-2	TRBV14	TRBD2	once	CASSQTSGMNTGELFF	TGTGCCAGCAGCCAAACTAGCGGAATGAACACCGGGGAGCTGTTTTTT
TRBJ1-2	TRBV5-4	TRBD1	-	CASSFAGGKDGYTF	TGTGCCAGCAGCTTCGCAGGGGGCAAGGATGGCTACACCTTC
TRBJ2-1	TRBV5-1	-	-	CASSLDPGISYNEQFF	TGCGCCAGCAGCTTGGACCCCGGGATTTCCTACAATGAGCAGTTCTTC
TRBJ2-3	TRBV11-2	-	-	CATSPVADTQYF	TGTGCCACATCCCCAGTGGCAGATACGCAGTATTTT
TRBJ1-1	TRBV6-6	-	-	CASSYLGGTEAFF	TGTGCCAGCAGTTATCTGGGGGGGACTGAAGCTTTCTTT
TRBJ2-5	TRBV27	-	-	CASASAGAQETQYF	TGTGCCAGCGCTTCAGCAGGGGCCCAAGAGACCCAGTACTTC
TRBJ1-3	TRBV29-1	TRBD1	-	CSAYRGGNTIYF	TGCAGCGCCTACAGGGGTGGAAACACCATATATTTT
TRBJ2-5	TRBV19	TRBD2	-	CASSPRLAGGPGETQYF	TGTGCCAGTAGCCCGAGACTAGCGGGAGGGCCAGGGGAGACCCAGTACTTC
TRBJ1-1	TRBV27	-	-	CASSYEGWNTEAFF	TGTGCCAGCAGTTACGAGGGTTGGAACACTGAAGCTTTCTTT
TRBJ1-1	TRBV6-1	TRBD1	-	CASSAWTGDTEAFF	TGTGCCAGCAGTGCTTGGACAGGGGACACTGAAGCTTTCTTT
TRBJ2-7	TRBV6-5	-	-	CASSLGVGYEQYF	TGTGCCAGCAGTCTCGGGGTTGGCTACGAGCAGTACTTC
TRBJ1-2	TRBV29-1	-	-	CSVGRFNYGYTF	TGCAGCGTTGGGAGGTTTAACTATGGCTACACCTTC
TRBJ1-3	TRBV11-2	-	-	CASSLDPGMGTIYF	TGTGCCAGCAGCTTAGATCCGGGAATGGGCACCATATATTTT
TRBJ2-3	TRBV9	-	-	CASSSEATLGTDTQYF	TGTGCCAGCAGCTCCGAGGCTACCCTCGGCACAGATACGCAGTATTTT
TRBJ2-2	TRBV19	-	-	CARWGQTNTGELFF	TGTGCCAGGTGGGGACAAACCAACACCGGGGAGCTGTTTTTT
TRBJ2-1	TRBV11-2	-	-	CASSLGQGYNEQFF	TGTGCCAGCAGCTTAGGCCAGGGATACAATGAGCAGTTCTTC
TRBJ2-5	TRBV9	-	-	CASSVAGVRQETQYF	TGTGCCAGCAGCGTAGCGGGGGTGCGCCAAGAGACCCAGTACTTC
TRBJ1-1	TRBV6-5	-	-	CASSSNTEAFF	TGTGCCAGCAGTTCTAACACTGAAGCTTTCTTT
TRBJ1-2	TRBV11-2	-	once	CASRPSGGSSGYTF	TGTGCCAGCAGACCATCGGGCGGGTCCTCTGGCTACACCTTC
TRBJ2-2	TRBV27	-	-	CASTVLRGMGELFF	TGTGCCAGCACCGTTTTGCGGGGCATGGGGGAGCTGTTTTTT
TRBJ2-2	TRBV30	-	-	CAWIGGANTGELFF	TGTGCCTGGATCGGGGGAGCTAACACCGGGGAGCTGTTTTTT
TRBJ2-5	TRBV7-9	-	-	CASSLGLQETQYF	TGTGCCAGCAGCTTGGGACTGCAAGAGACCCAGTACTTC
TRBJ2-3	TRBV20-1	-	-	CSVGHQDTQYF	TGCAGTGTCGGACATCAAGATACGCAGTATTTT
TRBJ2-7	TRBV7-2	-	-	CASSFLGADEQYF	TGTGCCAGCTCCTTTTTGGGGGCGGACGAGCAGTACTTC
TRBJ2-3	TRBV18	-	once	CASSPKSTPSTDTQYF	TGTGCCAGCTCACCAAAATCGACACCCAGCACAGATACGCAGTATTTT
TRBJ2-1	TRBV6-5	TRBD1	-	CASSPTGLHEQFF	TGTGCCAGCAGCCCGACAGGGTTGCATGAGCAGTTCTTC
TRBJ2-7	TRBV5-4	-	-	CASSAQLAPYEQYF	TGTGCCAGCAGCGCCCAGCTAGCCCCCTACGAGCAGTACTTC